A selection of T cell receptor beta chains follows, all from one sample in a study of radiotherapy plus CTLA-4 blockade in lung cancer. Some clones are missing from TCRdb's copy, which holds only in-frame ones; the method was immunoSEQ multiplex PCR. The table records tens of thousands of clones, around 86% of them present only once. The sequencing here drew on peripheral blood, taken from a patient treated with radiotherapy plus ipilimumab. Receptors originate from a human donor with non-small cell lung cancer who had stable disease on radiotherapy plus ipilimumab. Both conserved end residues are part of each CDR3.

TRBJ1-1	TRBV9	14	CASSKAGLNTEAFF
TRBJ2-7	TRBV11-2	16	CASSPRLIAGGDEQYF
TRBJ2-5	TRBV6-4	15	CASNQQGDFKETQYF
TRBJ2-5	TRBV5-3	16	CAWGSPGRQYQETQYF
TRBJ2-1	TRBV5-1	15	CASSFPPSGGNEQFF
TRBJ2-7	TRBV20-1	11	CSATMAVEQYF
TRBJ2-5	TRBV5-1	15	CASSLGQGFGETQYF
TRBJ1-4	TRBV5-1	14	CASSQTTTNEKLFF
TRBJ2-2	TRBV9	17	CASSAGGRTENTGELFF
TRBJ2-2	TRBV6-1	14	CASSAGVNTGELFF
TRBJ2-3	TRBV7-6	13	CASSTGLTDTQYF
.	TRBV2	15	CASSQRTGKAYEQYF
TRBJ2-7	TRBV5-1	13	CASRIGREVEQYF
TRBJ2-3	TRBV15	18	CATSRDLASGRSTDTQYF
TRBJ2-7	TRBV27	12	CASSPRPYEQYF
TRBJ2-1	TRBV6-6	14	CASSYSPRVNEQFF
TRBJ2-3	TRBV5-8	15	CASSFSGDDTDTQYF
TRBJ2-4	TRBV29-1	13	CSAAGRAVNIQYF
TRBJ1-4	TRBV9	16	CASSVGLSATNEKLFF
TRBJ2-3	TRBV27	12	CASSFWGDTQYF
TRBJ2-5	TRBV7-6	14	CASSLFPGGETQYF
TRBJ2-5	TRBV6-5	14	CASSYSAVQEAQYF
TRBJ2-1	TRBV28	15	CASRRGRGPTSEQFF
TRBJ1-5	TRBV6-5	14	CASRKSGGNQPQHF
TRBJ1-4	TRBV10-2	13	CASSGDSNEKLFF
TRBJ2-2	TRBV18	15	CASSPLAGNTGELFF
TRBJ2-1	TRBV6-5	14	CASLPSGSYNEQFF
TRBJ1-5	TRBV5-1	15	CASSLDGGIDQPQHF
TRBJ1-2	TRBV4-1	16	CASSRPPGQGGYGYTF
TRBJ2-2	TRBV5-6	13	CASFHWNTGELFF
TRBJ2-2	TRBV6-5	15	CASRTRTGGSGELFF
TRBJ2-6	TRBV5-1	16	CASSSQTRQGANVLTF
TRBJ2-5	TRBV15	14	CATSRDRPGGTQYF
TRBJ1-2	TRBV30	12	CAWSPSLGALTF
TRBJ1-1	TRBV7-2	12	CASRTGQTEAFF
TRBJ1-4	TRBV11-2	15	CASSLVRGLNEKLFF
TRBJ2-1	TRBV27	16	CASRTPTGKIYNEQFF
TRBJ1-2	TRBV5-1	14	CASSPQGAGYGYTF
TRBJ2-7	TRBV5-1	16	CASREKVGLELYEQYF
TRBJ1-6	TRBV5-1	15	CASSLVQLGSSPLHF
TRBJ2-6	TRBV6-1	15	CASSGGISGANVLTF